This T cell receptor beta chain was sequenced in a study of blood T cells in healthy people across ages. Germline trimming cut 3 bases from V and 3 bases from J; bases unmatched to any gene: 0. Germline CDR1 reads SGHTA; CDR2 reads FQGTGA. CDR3 length equals 15 residues. A second PCR, run for roughly 7 to 11 cycles, used a sample-barcoded 5' primer plus a J-beta primer mix. TCRdb fed the 5' RACE reads into MiXCR, producing one record per CDR3 protein. The data show 1.6 million or so distinct CDR3 sequences, almost 35% seen once. This clonotype was counted ten times or more. The rearrangement links TRBV7-3 to TRBJ2-2, with 11 nucleotides matching TRBD2. The source is a woman in her 30s in good health. The sample taken for sequencing was blood. The CDR3, as DNA: TGTGCCAGCAGCTTTAGCGGGGGGGACACCGGGGAGCTGTTTTTT. Its translation is CASSFSGGDTGELFF.